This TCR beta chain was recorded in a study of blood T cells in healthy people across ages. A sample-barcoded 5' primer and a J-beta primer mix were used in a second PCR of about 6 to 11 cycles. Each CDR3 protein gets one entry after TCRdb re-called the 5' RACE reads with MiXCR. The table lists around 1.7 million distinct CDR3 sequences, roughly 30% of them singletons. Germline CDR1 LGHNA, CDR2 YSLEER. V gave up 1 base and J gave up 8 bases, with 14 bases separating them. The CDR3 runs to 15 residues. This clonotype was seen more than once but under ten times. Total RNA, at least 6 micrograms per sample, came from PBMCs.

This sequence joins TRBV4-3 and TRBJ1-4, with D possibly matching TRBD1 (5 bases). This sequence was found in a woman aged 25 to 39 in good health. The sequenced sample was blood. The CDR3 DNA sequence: TGCGCCAGCAGCCAAGCTTCGGCAGGGAGAGAAAAACTGTTTTTT. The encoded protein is CASSQASAGREKLFF.